The T cell receptor (beta chain) under discussion was sequenced for a study of graft-versus-host responses after intestinal transplantation. Study information: All recipients were transplanted with multivisceral, liver-intestinal, or isolated intestinal grafts.

A note on this clone: The antigen remains unidentified.

Clones were sequenced by immunoSEQ multiplex PCR, and TCRdb holds only the in-frame ones, with some missing. The profile shows about 48,000 clones, around nine tenths of them singletons. V lost 0 bases and J 0 bases, leaving 11 bases between the germline ends. Germline CDR1 reads SEHNR; CDR2 reads FQNEAQ (reference sequence). The CDR3 has 16 amino acids. The receptor was derived from a human donor who was the organ donor for an intestinal transplant. Material: unstimulated CD4+ T cells sorted from spleen or lymph node cells, obtained before transplant. The rearrangement uses TRBV7-9 and TRBJ1-1; weak D call: TRBD1 (6 bases). CDR3 DNA: TGTGCCAGCAGCTTAGCCAGGGGAACGATGAACACTGAAGCTTTCTTT. Translated: CASSLARGTMNTEAFF.